Following are 9 T cell receptor beta chains from one sample sequenced in a study of T cells in women clearing cervical HPV infection. Sequenced by immunoSEQ multiplex PCR; TCRdb stores in-frame clones only, minus some. The sample table includes fewer than 40,000 clones. Specimen: blood buffy coat. These receptor sequences come from a woman aged 18-69 years with a cervical HPV16 infection that either progressed to CIN3+ or cleared (not recorded which).

In regard to this clone: The read falls 3 residues short of the CDR3 end, and the missing part is taken from the germline J gene. The chain joins TRBV5-1 to TRBJ1-4; the D gene is possibly TRBD1 (6 bases). V was shortened by 4 bases and J by 8 bases, with 18 bases between the two germline ends. Germline V CDR1 and CDR2: SGHRS, YFSETQ. The length of the CDR3 is 15 residues. The CDR3: CASSPYRAAEEKLFF. The sequenced CDR3 bases are TGCGCCAGCAGCCCATACAGGGCAGCGGAGGAAAAA.

Notes on this clone: The read terminates 3 residues before the CDR3 end, so the remaining end is supplied by the germline J gene. J is TRBJ1-1 and V is TRBV7-2; perhaps TRBD1 as D (6 bases). Germline V CDR1 and CDR2: SGHTA, FQGNSA. This CDR3 is built from 14 residues. Trimming cost V 5 bases and J 5 bases, with 15 bases left between them. The CDR3 sequence is CASSRDTGRTEAFF. Partial CDR3 DNA: TGTGCCAGCAGCCGGGACACCGGGAGGACTGAA.

Worth noting for this clone: With the read ending 3 residues before the CDR3 end, the germline J gene is used to fill in that end. The V gene is TRBV7-2, the J gene TRBJ2-4; 9 nucleotides align to TRBD1. Germline V gives CDR1 SGHTA, CDR2 FQGNSA. The CDR3 spans 14 residues. The ends lost 5 bases at V and 9 bases at J; junction bases unmatched: 8. Partial CDR3 DNA: TGTGCCAGCAGCCCCCGGGACAGGGAGGCCATT. Translation gives CASSPRDREAI. The whole CDR3 reads CASSPRDREAIQYF.

Remarks on this clone: Coverage ceases 3 residues before the CDR3 finishes, and the germline J gene fills in the end. The genes are TRBV7-8 and TRBJ1-5, with unresolved D. V was cut by 4 bases and J by 6 bases, with 10 bases left in between. CDR1 is SGHVS and CDR2 is FQNEAQ in the germline V gene. The CDR3 spans 13 residues. The CDR3 here is CASSSLGVQPQHF. The sequenced part of the CDR3 DNA is TGTGCCAGCAGCTCCCTCGGGGTTCAGCCC.

As for this clone: The CDR3 end falls 3 residues outside the read, so it is completed with the germline J gene. J is TRBJ1-3 and V is TRBV20-1, with 12 positions matching TRBD1. In germline, CDR1 is DFQATT, CDR2 SNEGSKA (reference sequence). The trim removed 3 bases at V and 4 bases at J, leaving 13 bases unmatched. CDR3 size: 18 residues. The CDR3 loop is CSASTGTGGLAGGNTIYF. Partial CDR3 DNA: TGCAGTGCTAGTACCGGGACAGGGGGCTTGGCCGGGGGAAACACC.

Worth noting for this clone: The read terminates 3 residues before the CDR3 end, so the remaining end is supplied by the germline J gene. This chain joins TRBV27 and TRBJ2-7; D unresolved. This CDR3 is built from 13 residues. Trimming took off 7 bases at V and 0 bases at J, with 10 bases between the two ends. The germline V gene has CDR1 MNHEY and CDR2 SMNVEV (reference sequence). The CDR3 DNA, read in part, is TGTGCCAGCACCACCGGGTCCTCCTACGAG. Translation: CASTTGSSYE. The whole CDR3 protein reads CASTTGSSYEQYF.

Turning to this clone: The sequence runs out 3 residues before the end of the CDR3; the remainder is reconstructed from the germline J gene. The rearrangement uses TRBV10-2 and TRBJ2-3; D is perhaps TRBD1 (6 bases). Per germline, CDR1 WSHSY and CDR2 SAAADI. Trimming cost V 3 bases and J 0 bases, with 13 bases left between them. The CDR3 runs 16 residues. The CDR3 bases that were read are TGCGCCAGCAGTGATCGGTTGGGGGCAAGCACAGATACG. Protein: CASSDRLGASTDT. Given in full, the CDR3 is CASSDRLGASTDTQYF.

A remark on this clone: The sequence runs out 3 residues before the end of the CDR3; the remainder is reconstructed from the germline J gene. This sequence joins TRBV11-2 and TRBJ1-1; possible D gene TRBD1, 5 bases. The CDR3 covers 14 residues. V lost 1 base to trimming and J lost 4 bases, with 10 bases between them. In germline, CDR1 is SGHAT, CDR2 FQNNGV. CDR3: CASSLAAGGTEAFF. The sequenced part of the CDR3 DNA is TGTGCCAGCAGCTTAGCCGCGGGGGGCACTGAA.

On this clone itself: The read terminates 3 residues before the CDR3 end, so the remaining end is supplied by the germline J gene. This chain links TRBV4-1 with TRBJ1-1, with TRBD1 as a possible D gene (5 bases). The germline V gene encodes CDR1 MGHRA and CDR2 YSYEKL. Trimming removed 1 base from V and 6 bases from J, with 12 bases in between. The CDR3 sequence is 14 residues long. The part of the CDR3 DNA that was read is TGCGCCAGCAGCCAAGTGGGGCGTTGGGCTGAA. Its translation is CASSQVGRWAE. The full CDR3 reads CASSQVGRWAEAFF.